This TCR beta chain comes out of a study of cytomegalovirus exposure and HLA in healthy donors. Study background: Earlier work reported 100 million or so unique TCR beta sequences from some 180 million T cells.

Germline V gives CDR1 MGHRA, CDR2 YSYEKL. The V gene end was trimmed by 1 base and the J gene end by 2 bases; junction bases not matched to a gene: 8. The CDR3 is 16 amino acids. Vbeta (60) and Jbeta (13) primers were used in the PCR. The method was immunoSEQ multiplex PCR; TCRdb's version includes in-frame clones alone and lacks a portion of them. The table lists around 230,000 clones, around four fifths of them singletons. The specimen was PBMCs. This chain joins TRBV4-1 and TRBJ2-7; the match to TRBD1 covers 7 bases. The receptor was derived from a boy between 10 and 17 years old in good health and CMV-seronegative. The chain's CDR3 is CASSQVQGDRAYEQYF. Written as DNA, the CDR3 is TGCGCCAGCAGCCAAGTTCAGGGGGACAGAGCCTACGAGCAGTACTTC.